The 10 T cell receptor beta chains listed next were all sequenced from one sample in a study of PD-L1 blockade in urothelial cancer. Described time point: pretreatment peripheral blood. Repertoires were generated with immunoSEQ multiplex PCR, while TCRdb's copy carries only in-frame clones and drops some. Among tens of thousands of clones listed, about four fifths were seen once. This sample comprised PBMCs, obtained around atezolizumab (anti-PD-L1) treatment. The receptors were gathered from a man aged 50-59 years with urothelial cancer.

The chain carries TRBV28 and TRBJ2-3; 16 bases are a match to TRBD2. CDR3 length equals 20 residues. Germline assignment: CDR1 MDHEN and CDR2 SYDVKM. The J segment lost 3 bases and the V segment lost 3 bases, leaving 12 bases of the junction unmatched. In DNA form, the CDR3 reads TGTGCCAGCAGTTTTGTCCCGGGACTAGCGGGAGGGATGGGTACAGATACGCAGTATTTT. Its translation: CASSFVPGLAGGMGTDTQYF.

This sequence joins TRBV7-8 and TRBJ2-7; TRBD2 agrees at 14 bases. Germline V CDR1 and CDR2: SGHVS, FQNEAQ. V shed 5 bases and J 7 bases; nucleotides not matched to a gene: 4. The length of the CDR3 is 14 residues. The CDR3 region has the DNA TGTGCCAGCAGCCGACTAGCGGGAGGGCGGGAGCAGTACTTC. It is translated as CASSRLAGGREQYF. The variable domain in full, with the rest retrieved from reference TRBV7-8 and TRBJ2-7, is GAGVSQSPRYKVAKRGQDVALRCDPISGHVSLFWYQQALGQGPEFLTYFQNEAQLDKSGLPSDRFFAERPEGSVSTLKIQRTQQEDSAVYLCASSRLAGGREQYFGPGTRLTVT.

This chain joins TRBV4-2 and TRBJ1-5, with D tentatively TRBD1 (5 bases). Germline-derived CDR1 and CDR2 are LGHNA and YNFKEQ. CDR3 length: 19 residues. Between the trimmed V and J ends, which lost 0 bases and 0 bases, there was a span of 18 bases. CDR3 coding DNA: TGTGCCAGCAGCCAAGATCCAATGGTACAGGCTAATAGCAATCAGCCCCAGCATTTT. This sequence encodes CASSQDPMVQANSNQPQHF.

The rearrangement uses TRBV5-6 and TRBJ1-4; D is undetermined. The CDR3 runs to 13 residues. V was cut by 1 base and J by 7 bases, with 8 bases left in between. The germline V gene has CDR1 SGHDT and CDR2 YYEEEE. CDR3 amino acids: CASSLQDSEKLFF. Written as DNA, the CDR3 is TGTGCCAGCAGCTTGCAAGACTCTGAAAAACTGTTTTTT.

J is TRBJ2-7 and V is TRBV27; D is perhaps TRBD2 (8 bases). This CDR3 spans 15 amino acids. CDR1 and CDR2 (germline): MNHEY, SMNVEV (reference sequence). The V and J ends lost 6 bases and 6 bases respectively, with 21 bases between them. The DNA of the CDR3 is TGTGCCAGCAGGGGACTAGGGGGCTCAGGGTCCGAGCAGTACTTC. Protein product: CASRGLGGSGSEQYF.

The V and J genes are TRBV7-9 and TRBJ2-7; 13 nucleotides match TRBD2. The CDR3 extends over 16 amino acids. CDR1 and CDR2 (germline): SEHNR, FQNEAQ (reference sequence). V was pared by 6 bases and J by 6 bases, with 11 bases of the junction left unmatched. The DNA of the CDR3 is TGTGCCAGCAGGTCTACCGGGACTAGCGGGAATTTCGAGCAGTACTTC. As protein: CASRSTGTSGNFEQYF.

The chain combines TRBV6-5 with TRBJ1-4; 8 nucleotides line up with TRBD1. This CDR3 is 15 amino acids long. Trimming at V came to 6 bases and at J to 7 bases, leaving 10 bases not matched to a gene. Germline V gene sequence: CDR1 MNHEY, CDR2 SVGAGI. In DNA form, the CDR3 reads TGTGCCAGCAGCCCCACCCCGGACAGGGCTGAAAAACTGTTTTTT. This translates into CASSPTPDRAEKLFF.

The V call is TRBV15, the J call TRBJ1-6; no definite D call. Germline V gene data show CDR1 as LNHNV and CDR2 as YYDKDF (reference sequence). The CDR3 is made up of 16 amino acids. V shed 2 bases and J shed 5 bases, with 13 bases lying between them. Here the CDR3 DNA reads TGTGCCACCAGCAGAACTAGACTGAAGAATAATTCACCCCTCCACTTT. This gives the protein CATSRTRLKNNSPLHF. Full variable domain (rest looked up from reference TRBV15 and TRBJ1-6): DAMVIQNPRYQVTQFGKPVTLSCSQTLNHNVMYWYQQKSSQAPKLLFHYYDKDFNNEADTPDNFQSRRPNTSFCFLDIRSPGLGDTAMYLCATSRTRLKNNSPLHFGNGTRLTVT.

The rearrangement joins TRBV9 to TRBJ2-5, with D uncertain. Trimming pared 2 bases from V and 4 bases from J, leaving 15 bases between. The length of the CDR3 is 15 residues. CDR1 SGDLS and CDR2 YYNGEE come from the germline V gene. CDR3 DNA: TGTGCCAGCAGCGTTTCGGCCGAGGTTCGAGAGACCCAGTACTTC. Its protein is CASSVSAEVRETQYF.

The chain couples TRBV11-2 to TRBJ2-2; 8 bases are shared with TRBD2. The CDR3 is 17 residues long. Germline V gene lookup returns CDR1 SGHAT and CDR2 FQNNGV. Trimming removed 5 bases from V and 0 bases from J; junction bases left unmatched: 8. CDR3 DNA: TGTGCCAGCAGCGTCCCCCGGGGACTAGCGAACACCGGGGAGCTGTTTTTT. Amino acid sequence: CASSVPRGLANTGELFF.